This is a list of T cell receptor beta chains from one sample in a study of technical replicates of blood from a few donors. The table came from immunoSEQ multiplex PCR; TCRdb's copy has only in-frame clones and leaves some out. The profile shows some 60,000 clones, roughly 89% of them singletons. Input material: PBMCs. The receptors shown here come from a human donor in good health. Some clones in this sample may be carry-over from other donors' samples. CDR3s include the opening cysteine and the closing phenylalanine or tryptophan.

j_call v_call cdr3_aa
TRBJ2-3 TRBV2 CASRTGLAGVTDTQYF
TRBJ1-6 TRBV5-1 CASSHPGQGGSPLHF
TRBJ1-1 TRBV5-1 CASSLGVGVKGYTEAFF
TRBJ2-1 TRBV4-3 CASSQDRAARPSRFEQFF
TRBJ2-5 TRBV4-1 CASSQGQGVAETQYF
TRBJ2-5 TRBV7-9 CASSLQPDRGNQETQYF
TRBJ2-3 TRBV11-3 CASSLGLANSDTQYF
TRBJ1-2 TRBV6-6 CASSYSTGRGYTF
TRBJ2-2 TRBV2 CASERGGGYAGELFF
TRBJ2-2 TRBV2 CASEGAGELFF
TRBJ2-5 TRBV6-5 CASSYGRLADQETQYF
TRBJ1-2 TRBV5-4 CASSSKSGGYGYTF
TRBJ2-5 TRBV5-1 CASSYGGAGETQYF
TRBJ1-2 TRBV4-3 CASSQDRGGYGYTF
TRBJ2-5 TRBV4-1 CASSQDIPPQQETQYF
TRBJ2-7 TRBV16 CASSHLDSLYEQYF
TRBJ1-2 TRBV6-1 CASSDWTEANYGYTF
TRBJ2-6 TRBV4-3 CASGTLRAGANVLTF
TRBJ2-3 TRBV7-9 CASRKTSGGTDTQYF
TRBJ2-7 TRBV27 CASTPSGIGEQYF
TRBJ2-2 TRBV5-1 CASWDLTGELFF
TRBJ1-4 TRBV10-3 CAISETGSGSEKLFF
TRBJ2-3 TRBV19 CASRSRGDTDTQYF
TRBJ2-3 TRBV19 CASSRAGAYTDTQYF
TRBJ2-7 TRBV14 CASSEQESYEQYF
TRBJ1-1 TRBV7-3 CASSLNVNTEAFF
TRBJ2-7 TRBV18 CASSPLQSSYEQYF
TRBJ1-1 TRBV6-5 CASSLTRSTEAFF
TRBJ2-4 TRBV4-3 CASSQGGGLKNIQYF
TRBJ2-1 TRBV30 CAWSSDSYNEQFF
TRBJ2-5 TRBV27 CASSLFPHASGGGETQYF
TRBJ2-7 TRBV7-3 CASSSGQGEDEQYF
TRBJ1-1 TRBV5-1 CASSFVGEQGLAFF
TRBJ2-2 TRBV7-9 CASSLGTMTSGELFF
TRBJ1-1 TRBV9 CASSVGVGAGPLNTEAFF
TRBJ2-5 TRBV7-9 CASSSGVGGETQYF
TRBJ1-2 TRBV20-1 CSAPEDYGYTF
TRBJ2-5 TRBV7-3 CASSPGQGRETQYF
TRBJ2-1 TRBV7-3 CASSPTSGYYNEQFF
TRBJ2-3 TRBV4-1 CASSQDGLAGLTDTQYF
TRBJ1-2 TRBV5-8 CASSLGLRSYYGYTF
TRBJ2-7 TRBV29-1 CSVEDPVAYEQYF
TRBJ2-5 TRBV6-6 CASSPRDSQETQYF
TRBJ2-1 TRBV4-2 CASSQRLEIEQFF
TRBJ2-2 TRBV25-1 CATSDRVLGELFF
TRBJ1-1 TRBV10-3 CAIKRGPEAFF
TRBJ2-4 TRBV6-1 CASSEGQGGIQYF
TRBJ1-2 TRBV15 CATSRDTREHYGYTF
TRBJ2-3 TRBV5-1 CASHTELRDTQYF
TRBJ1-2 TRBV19 CASTPRGQGPGYGYTF